The 13 T cell receptor beta chains in this list originate from one sample, sequenced in a study of T cells in Graves' hyperthyroidism and ophthalmopathy. RNA transcripts provided the source from which TCR beta CDR3 regions were amplified. The HTBI primer set was used in a first-round RT-PCR of the TCR CDR3. One entry per CDR3 protein results from TCRdb running MiXCR on the multiplex PCR reads. The data show 340,000 or so distinct CDR3 sequences, around 17% seen once. The sample was blood. The receptors originated from a man aged 25-45 years with Graves' hyperthyroidism.

This clonotype was seen ten or more times. The J gene is TRBJ1-2, the V gene TRBV28; D is ambiguous. CDR1 is MDHEN, CDR2 SYDVKM, per germline. V was trimmed by 7 bases and J by 8 bases, leaving 20 bases between them. This CDR3 has 14 residues. This CDR3 reads CASTTTPVVAGYTF. CDR3 bases: TGTGCCAGCACGACCACACCGGTGGTTGCGGGCTACACCTTC.

This clonotype has a handful of counts. V is TRBV12-3 or TRBV12-4 and J is TRBJ1-1; TRBD1 matches 7 bases. CDR3 length: 10 amino acids. V shed 10 bases and J 10 bases; nucleotides not matched to a gene: 6. The CDR3 nucleotides are TGTGCCACCTTGGGACAGCGAGCTTTCTTT. Translating it yields CATLGQRAFF.

The chain's CDR3 is CASSRRDDEQYF. CDR3 in DNA: TGTGCCAGCTCACGGCGGGACGACGAGCAGTACTTC. V gene TRBV18 combines with J gene TRBJ2-7; D is perhaps TRBD2 (6 bases). The germline V gene encodes CDR1 KGHSH and CDR2 LQKENI. The CDR3 contains 12 residues. V was pared by 4 bases and J by 5 bases, with 9 bases between.

This clonotype was counted at least ten times. The chain links TRBV7-6 to TRBJ2-3, with 8 nucleotides matching TRBD1. Trimming took 4 bases from V and 3 from J; bases not matched to a gene: 6. This CDR3 comprises 15 residues. Germline V gene data show CDR1 as SGHVS and CDR2 as FNYEAQ. The CDR3 loop reads CASSSQGARTDTQYF. DNA for the CDR3: TGTGCCAGCAGCTCTCAGGGGGCGCGGACAGATACGCAGTATTTT.

The table lists this clonotype with many counts. The V and J genes are TRBV12-5 and TRBJ2-2, with a weak D call TRBD1 (5 bases). There are 14 residues in the CDR3. V was shortened by 3 bases and J by 0 bases, with 5 bases between the two germline ends. Germline values: CDR1 LGHNT, CDR2 FRNRAP. The CDR3 sequence: CASGLGANTGELFF. CDR3 sequence (DNA): TGTGCTAGTGGTTTAGGGGCGAACACCGGGGAGCTGTTTTTT.

The rearrangement links TRBV7-9 to TRBJ2-3, with D possibly TRBD2 on 6 matching bases. The V gene lost 5 bases and the J gene lost 0 bases, with 21 bases spanning the gap. The germline V gene has CDR1 SEHNR and CDR2 FQNEAQ (reference sequence). The CDR3 totals 18 residues. The CDR3 DNA follows: TGTGCCAGCAGCCCCACTCGGGGGAGGACTACTAGCACAGATACGCAGTATTTT. Protein: CASSPTRGRTTSTDTQYF.

This clonotype occurred a few times. The rearrangement links TRBV18 to TRBJ1-2; D possibly corresponds to TRBD1 (5 bases). Trimming stripped 3 bases from V and 3 bases from J, with 11 bases between. Germline V lookup: CDR1 KGHSH, CDR2 LQKENI. The CDR3 is made up of 14 amino acids. The CDR3: CASSPQGGDYGYTF. The DNA for the CDR3 is TGTGCCAGCTCACCCCAGGGAGGGGACTATGGCTACACCTTC.

The rearrangement joins TRBV12-3 or TRBV12-4 to TRBJ1-6; D ambiguous. The CDR3 runs to 16 residues. V lost 0 bases, J lost 10 bases, and 16 bases lay in between. CDR3 DNA sequence: TGTGCCAGCAGTTTAGCGCCCCGGGCCGCTGGATCACCCCTCCACTTT. Encoded protein: CASSLAPRAAGSPLHF.

This chain connects TRBV10-2 to TRBJ2-2, with D hard to call. Germline V gene lookup returns CDR1 WSHSY and CDR2 SAAADI. V lost 8 bases and J lost 3, with 10 bases in between. This CDR3 contains 13 residues. CDR3 DNA sequence: TGCGCCAGCCAGTGGGTGGACACCGGGGAGCTGTTTTTT. It yields the protein CASQWVDTGELFF.

This clonotype occurred many times. The chain joins TRBV7-9 to TRBJ2-5; TRBD1 matches 12 bases. There are 15 residues in the CDR3. From germline, CDR1 is SEHNR and CDR2 FQNEAQ (reference sequence). Unmatched junction bases numbered 5, after V lost 4 bases and J lost 5 bases. CDR3 nucleotides: TGTGCCAGCAGCTCCGGGACAGGGGGCAGCGAGACCCAGTACTTC. As protein: CASSSGTGGSETQYF.

This clonotype came up many times. The chain is built from TRBV7-9 and TRBJ2-3; possibly TRBD2 for D (6 bases). Germline-derived CDR1 and CDR2 are SEHNR and FQNEAQ (reference sequence). The CDR3 consists of 15 residues. With 5 bases removed from V and 1 base from J, the gap between germline ends came to 13 bases. CDR3 coding DNA: TGTGCCAGCAGCGCGCAGGAGGGTGGCACAGATACGCAGTATTTT. It specifies CASSAQEGGTDTQYF.

This clonotype turned up a few times. The genes are TRBV19 and TRBJ2-1; a weak D match, TRBD1 (6 bases). Germline loops: CDR1 LNHDA, CDR2 SQIVND (reference sequence). V was clipped by 3 bases and J by 5 bases, with 11 bases between them. There are 14 residues in the CDR3. This chain's CDR3 is CASSIAGTNNEQFF. The CDR3 DNA reads as TGTGCCAGTAGTATTGCAGGGACAAACAATGAGCAGTTCTTC.

This clonotype was found many times. The chain joins TRBV4-1 to TRBJ1-2; D is possibly TRBD1 (6 bases). V dropped 0 bases and J dropped 12 bases, with 20 bases sitting between them. CDR3 size: 15 residues. Germline V gene lookup returns CDR1 MGHRA and CDR2 YSYEKL. CDR3 sequence reads: CASSQDPGIREGDTF. As DNA, the CDR3 is TGCGCCAGCAGCCAAGATCCAGGAATACGGGAGGGGGACACCTTC.